What follows is one T cell receptor (beta chain) and its context. These data originate in a study of blood T cell repertoires in COVID-19. About the study: Both acute and convalescent COVID-19 samples were obtained from the United States, Italy and Spain. T cells, B-cell-depleted T cells, or PBMCs supplied cDNA or gDNA.

Trimming pared 6 bases from V and 6 bases from J, leaving 15 bases between. CDR1 and CDR2 from the germline V gene are SGHTA and FQGNSA. This CDR3 contains 13 residues. Seattle's cohort entered during active infection and was followed longitudinally. In the source study's methods: Quantification of nucleated cells was approximated via reference gene primer amplification. The data were produced by immunoSEQ multiplex PCR, yet TCRdb's version contains in-frame clones alone and is incomplete. V, J and clone size derive from that table, while D and trimming were established from the DNA sequence. Found here are a few hundred thousand clones, around nine tenths of them singletons; the top ten hold 11%.

V gene TRBV7-2 combines with J gene TRBJ2-7; D perhaps matches TRBD1 (6 bases). The sequenced sample consisted of peripheral blood. The TCR was taken from a woman in her 30s with COVID-19, enrolled during active disease. Written as DNA, the CDR3 is TGTGCCAGCAGGTGGCGGACAGAGGGCGAGCAGTACTTC. Protein: CASRWRTEGEQYF.